The clone carrying this TCR beta chain was picked up many times. TCRdb called the multiplex PCR reads again in MiXCR, with one record for every CDR3 protein. In the table there are about 200,000 distinct CDR3 sequences, roughly 31% of which are singletons. This sample was taken from a study of breast tumors, draining lymph nodes, adjacent tissues. Axillary draining lymph nodes of breast cancer patients supplied the node samples. The CDR3 is 15 amino acids. Trimming cost V 5 bases and J 1 base, with 13 bases left between them. Germline CDR1 reads MNHEY; CDR2 reads SVGEGT. Sequences were obtained from axillary lymph node tissue. The TCR sequence derives from a female donor with breast cancer. Some clones in this sample may be carry-over from other donors' samples. The gene calls are TRBV6-2 or TRBV6-3 and TRBJ2-3; D not certain. This chain's CDR3 is CASSTLAAGTDTQYF. CDR3 nucleotide sequence: TGTGCCAGCAGTACGCTTGCGGCGGGCACAGATACGCAGTATTTT.